This T cell receptor beta chain was sequenced during a study of tumor and adjacent non-tumor tissue in lung cancer. Points from the study as a whole: Shorter survival was associated with higher TCR diversity in tumors. Top 100 clones took a larger repertoire share in normal lung.

Three rounds of nested PCR, following a modified ARM-PCR protocol, produced the TCRbeta library. TCRdb redid the calling of the multiplex PCR reads with MiXCR, one entry per CDR3 protein. The sample includes around 140,000 distinct CDR3 sequences, 66% of them seen just once. Of note for this clonotype: Its target is not known. It is likely a read error, because the conserved phenylalanine at the end of the CDR3 is missing.

The germline gives CDR1 MNHEY, CDR2 SVGEGT. The CDR3 runs 18 residues. This sample's RNA came from whole unsorted tissue. This rearrangement joins TRBV6-2 or TRBV6-3 to TRBJ1-5; D may be TRBD1 (6 bases). Specimen: lung tumor tissue. This clonotype was obtained from a man in his fifties or sixties with small cell lung cancer. The CDR3 sequence is CTSSYSRRDTYSNQPQHS. The CDR3 nucleotides read TGTACCAGTAGTTATTCTCGACGGGACACTTATAGCAATCAGCCCCAGCATTCT.